The rows below give T cell receptor beta chains drawn from one sample of a study of T cell clonotyping in hematopoietic cell transplantation. Using immunoSEQ multiplex PCR, the repertoire was profiled, and TCRdb retains in-frame clones only, with some absent. The sample records tens of thousands of clones, 60% to 75% being singletons. Sequences were derived from peripheral blood mononuclear cells, sampled before stem cell transplant. Source of these receptors: a man aged 45 to 65 with myelodysplastic syndrome. Some clones in this sample may be carry-over from other donors' samples. CDR3s include the opening cysteine and the closing phenylalanine or tryptophan. The D gene is left open where the match is weak.

TRBJ2-7,TRBD1,TRBV5-1,CASSFTRTGAVEQYF
TRBJ1-6,.,TRBV25-1,CASSQGTYNSPLHF
TRBJ2-2,.,TRBV29-1,CSVGRGNTGELFF
TRBJ1-1,TRBD1,TRBV4-3,CASSQDRGMNTEAFF
TRBJ2-7,.,TRBV2,CASSTGYEQYF
TRBJ1-2,TRBD1,TRBV5-6,CASIWTGGNVGGYTF
TRBJ1-1,.,TRBV29-1,CSGIVAGHYTEAFF
TRBJ2-3,.,TRBV25-1,CASSEGGGWDTQYF
TRBJ2-4,.,TRBV4-1,CASSQPFLGDAKNIQYF
TRBJ2-7,.,TRBV19,CASSIYGSTREQYF
TRBJ2-2,.,TRBV6-5,CASTPGGPDTGELFF
TRBJ2-5,.,TRBV30,CAWGGRAETQYF
TRBJ1-5,.,TRBV28,CASNSGTQNQPQHF
TRBJ2-1,.,TRBV29-1,CSVGVGAGVGQFF
TRBJ1-1,.,TRBV29-1,CSVARGPEAFF
TRBJ1-5,TRBD1,TRBV5-6,CACNSQGAGNQPQHF
TRBJ2-7,TRBD2,TRBV28,CASSPRGGVGEQYF
TRBJ2-7,.,TRBV6-5,CASSYSRTATYEQYF
TRBJ1-1,TRBD1,TRBV30,CAWSVGRTGNTEAFF
TRBJ2-7,TRBD1,TRBV29-1,CSVEKMGQGYEQYF
TRBJ2-7,TRBD2,TRBV2,CASSGTSGRTREQYF
TRBJ1-1,TRBD1,TRBV6-5,CASSYSGQYVTEAFF
TRBJ2-7,.,TRBV5-4,CASSLPEGLEQYF
TRBJ2-1,.,TRBV5-1,CASRARGNEQFF
TRBJ2-3,.,TRBV20-1,CSARTQDTQYF
TRBJ1-2,.,TRBV7-2,CASSFDSNYGYTF
TRBJ1-2,.,TRBV29-1,CSVRFAFGYTF
TRBJ2-2,.,TRBV14,CASSQWDYTGELFF
TRBJ1-1,.,TRBV25-1,CASTPGHRRNTEAFF
TRBJ2-7,TRBD1,TRBV13,CASSLEGGGDEQYF
TRBJ1-2,.,TRBV6-5,CASSYLAQNYGYTF
TRBJ2-1,TRBD2,TRBV15,CATSREAGTTYNEQFF
TRBJ1-1,.,TRBV11-2,CASRGASRRTFF
TRBJ1-1,.,TRBV2,CASSESAEAFF
TRBJ1-6,TRBD1,TRBV5-1,CASSLTGSYNSPLHF
TRBJ2-4,.,TRBV7-2,CASSLSLLAKNIQYF
TRBJ2-1,.,TRBV25-1,CASSEGTGSYNEQFF
TRBJ2-6,.,TRBV5-4,CASSHGHSGANVLTF
TRBJ2-1,TRBD2,TRBV28,CASSIPSSGWSYNEQFF
TRBJ1-2,.,TRBV20-1,CSADSWGYTF
TRBJ2-7,.,TRBV6-1,CASSDSAGHYYEQYF
TRBJ2-1,.,TRBV10-3,CAISGPDNEQFF
TRBJ2-7,.,TRBV29-1,CSKKVRDGAYEQYF
TRBJ2-2,.,TRBV6-6,CASSYSLEDPTGELFF
TRBJ1-4,.,TRBV28,CASSPGTNEKLFF
TRBJ2-2,TRBD2,TRBV11-2,CASARSGGTGELFF
TRBJ2-5,TRBD2,TRBV27,CASSPTVAGEQYF
TRBJ2-7,TRBD1,TRBV29-1,CSVVRTGTYEQYF
TRBJ2-7,TRBD1,TRBV9,CASSVGGTEEQYF
TRBJ1-5,.,TRBV6-1,CASRGVGREYQPQHF
TRBJ1-2,.,TRBV10-3,CAISESIGGPYGYTF
TRBJ2-3,.,TRBV5-1,CASSFVDSLTDTQYF
TRBJ1-5,.,TRBV6-1,CASSARARDQPQHF
TRBJ1-5,.,TRBV2,CASSERGARRDSNQPQHF